This TCR beta chain was profiled in a study of CD8 T cells in ankylosing spondylitis. Whole-study results and caveats: Disease-linked clones were reportedly significantly enriched in matched ankylosing spondylitis synovial fluid. Earlier reports found some motif variants in synovial fluid and blood in reactive arthritis. Apparently characteristic of ankylosing spondylitis blood was a TCR beta motif (fewer than 10 highly homologous variants).

This clonotype was seen a few times. The antigen remains undetermined. The junction does not match germline at one end; this may be a read error. The CDR3 has 11 amino acids. CDR1 and CDR2 (germline): DFQATT, SNEGSKA (reference sequence). By quantitative 5'-RACE with molecular barcodes, the TCR beta libraries were made. TCRdb reprocessed the 5' RACE reads via MiXCR and lists one record per CDR3 protein. Among 200,000 to 300,000 distinct CDR3 sequences listed, roughly a third were seen once. This TCR derives from a male donor with ankylosing spondylitis or in good health (not recorded which). The sample consisted of blood, either unsorted or a sorted T cell fraction (not recorded which). The chain employs TRBV20-1 and TRBJ2-7; 12 nucleotides match TRBD2. The DNA of the CDR3 is TGCAGTGCTAGAGGCCTAGCGGGGGGGCGGTTC. It yields the protein CSARGLAGGRF.